A single sample is the source of the 17 T cell receptor beta chains below, sequenced in a study of regulatory T cells in long-lasting Graves disease. Relying on iRepertoire HTBI primers and Arm-PCR of CDR3 regions, the team built TCR beta libraries. Using its own MiXCR run on the multiplex PCR reads, TCRdb lists one record per CDR3 protein. The data contain about 540,000 distinct CDR3 sequences, roughly 14% of them singletons. Time point indicated: newly diagnosed GD, antithyroid drugs for less than 3 months. The TCR library was prepared using RNA isolated from PBMCs. A further study also used this sample, focusing on T cells in Graves' hyperthyroidism and ophthalmopathy.

The sequencing here drew on peripheral blood mononuclear cells (PBMCs), taken at new diagnosis, from a patient treated with antithyroid drugs. Receptor source: a man in his thirties or forties with Graves disease.

This clonotype came up many times. The gene calls are TRBV9 and TRBJ2-1; 8 positions agree with TRBD2. This CDR3 has 16 amino acids. CDR1 and CDR2 from the germline V gene are SGDLS and YYNGEE. With V trimmed by 4 bases and J by 2 bases, 8 bases remained unmatched. CDR3 residues: CASSNPAGVAYNEQFF. The CDR3 bases are TGTGCCAGCAGCAACCCAGCGGGAGTCGCCTACAATGAGCAGTTCTTC.

Ten or more counts support this clonotype. V and J are TRBV7-2 and TRBJ2-5; 12 bases align to TRBD1. Per the germline V gene, CDR1 is SGHTA and CDR2 is FQGNSA. Trimming cost V 5 bases and J 4 bases; bases outside gene matches: 2. The length of the CDR3 is 14 residues. CDR3 in amino acids: CASSGDRGRETQYF. CDR3 nucleotide sequence: TGTGCCAGCAGCGGGGACAGGGGGCGAGAGACCCAGTACTTC.

Comment on this clonotype: Likely a read error: the CDR3 ends without its conserved phenylalanine or tryptophan. V and J are TRBV7-8 and TRBJ2-5, with 8 bases that match TRBD2. Germline values: CDR1 SGHVS, CDR2 FQNEAQ. This CDR3 spans 15 amino acids. Germline trimming cut 4 bases from V and 5 bases from J; bases unmatched to any gene: 9. The CDR3 loop reads CASSWRERELETQYL. CDR3 coding DNA: TGTGCCAGCAGCTGGCGGGAGCGGGAGTTGGAGACCCAGTACCTC.

The chain employs TRBV7-2 and TRBJ2-2, with 7 bases matching TRBD2. V dropped 0 bases and J dropped 5; count of bases not matched to a gene: 12. Germline CDR1 is SGHTA and CDR2 is FQGNSA. The CDR3 sequence is 18 residues long. The CDR3 coding sequence is TGTGCCAGCAGCTTAGCTGATGGCGGGAGAGGTCGAACCGGGGAGCTGTTTTTT. Translating it yields CASSLADGGRGRTGELFF.

This clonotype was picked up a small number of times. The J gene is TRBJ1-2, the V gene TRBV5-1; 7 nucleotides agree with TRBD1. Trimming cost V 2 bases and J 6 bases; bases outside gene matches: 13. Germline V gene sequence: CDR1 SGHRS, CDR2 YFSETQ. The CDR3 length is 16 residues. The CDR3 coding sequence is TGCGCCAGCAGCTTTGCCCCTATCAGGGGGATGGATGGCTACACCTTC. This encodes CASSFAPIRGMDGYTF.

A single count supports this clonotype. This may be a read error, as it is one base from a much larger clone. The chain is built from TRBV12-3 or TRBV12-4 and TRBJ2-5; 7 nucleotides agree with TRBD2. The CDR3 covers 14 residues. V lost 6 bases to trimming and J lost 5 bases; unmatched junction nucleotides: 9. The CDR3 DNA is TGTGCCAGCAGCAGCGGACTAGAGGTTGAGACCCAGTACTTC. Its protein is CASSSGLEVETQYF.

V and J are TRBV19 and TRBJ1-1; D is ambiguous. Trimming took off 5 bases at V and 1 base at J, with 8 bases between the two ends. CDR3 length: 13 residues. Germline lookup yields CDR1 LNHDA and CDR2 SQIVND (reference sequence). CDR3 bases: TGTGCCAGTAGTGCCTCCAAGAACACTGAAGCTTTCTTT. Encoded protein: CASSASKNTEAFF. Looking up the rest from reference TRBV19 and TRBJ1-1 gives the full variable domain: DGGITQSPKYLFRKEGQNVTLSCEQNLNHDAMYWYRQDPGQGLRLIYYSQIVNDFQKGDIAEGYSVSREKKESFPLTVTSAQKNPTAFYLCASSASKNTEAFFGQGTRLTVV.

As concerns this clonotype: With a much larger clone just one base away, this may be a read error. This rearrangement joins TRBV7-2 to TRBJ2-7, with D perhaps TRBD1 (6 bases). The germline CDR1 and CDR2 sequences are SGHTA and FQGNSA. This CDR3 spans 14 amino acids. CDR3 sequence (DNA): TGTGCCAGCAGTTTAGCGCCAGGGGTCTACGAGCGGTACTTC. Protein product: CASSLAPGVYERYF.

Details on this clonotype: A much bigger clone sits one base away, suggesting this may be a read error. The chain has TRBV5-1 and TRBJ1-1; D gene ambiguous. Per the germline V gene, CDR1 is SGHRS and CDR2 is YFSETQ. The CDR3 is 14 amino acids. The CDR3 nucleotides are TGCGCCAGCAGCTTGGTTCAAAGGAACACTGAAGCTCTCTTT. This encodes CASSLVQRNTEALF.

There are many counts of this clonotype. The chain joins TRBV5-1 to TRBJ1-2, with D uncertain. Germline CDR1 SGHRS, CDR2 YFSETQ. V lost 1 base to trimming and J lost 8 bases, with 9 bases between them. The CDR3 spans 12 residues. CDR3 in amino acids: CASSLSSEGYTF. CDR3 nucleotide sequence: TGCGCCAGCAGCTTGAGTTCGGAGGGCTACACCTTC.

This clonotype was found a few times. This chain links TRBV7-2 with TRBJ1-5, with 7 bases matching TRBD1. The germline V gene has CDR1 SGHTA and CDR2 FQGNSA. The CDR3 runs to 15 residues. After removal of 5 bases from V and 0 bases from J, the junction contained 4 bases not matched to a gene. CDR3 residues: CASSRGPYSNQPQHF. CDR3 coding DNA: TGTGCCAGCAGCAGGGGGCCCTATAGCAATCAGCCCCAGCATTTT.

In its sample, this clonotype was seen many times. This sequence joins TRBV20-1 and TRBJ2-1; possibly TRBD2 for D (6 bases). Per germline, CDR1 DFQATT and CDR2 SNEGSKA (reference sequence). V lost 4 bases and J 0 bases, leaving 13 bases between the germline ends. This CDR3 comprises 15 residues. This CDR3 reads CSAIGGSGSYNEQFF. Written as DNA, the CDR3 is TGCAGTGCTATCGGGGGTAGCGGCTCCTACAATGAGCAGTTCTTC.

On this clonotype itself: It differs at one base from a far larger clone, so likely a read error. V gene TRBV7-9 combines with J gene TRBJ2-3; D gene unclear. The CDR3 loop spans 12 amino acids. Germline values: CDR1 SEHNR, CDR2 FQNEAQ (reference sequence). Here the CDR3 DNA reads TGCGTCAGCAGACCGGACGAGTATACGCAGTATTTT. This gives the protein CVSRPDEYTQYF.

Regarding this clonotype: A read error may explain this, as a much larger clone is one base away. The CDR3 sequence: CASRGLAGGPAGNEQYF. CDR3 sequence (DNA): TGTGCCAGCAGAGGACTAGCGGGAGGGCCAGCTGGGAATGAGCAGTACTTC. The gene calls are TRBV2 and TRBJ2-7, with 15 nucleotides matching TRBD2. J lost 7 bases, V lost 6 bases, and 13 bases had no gene match. Per the germline V gene, CDR1 is SNHLY and CDR2 is FYNNEI. This CDR3 region has 17 residues.

This clonotype was counted only a few times. The chain combines TRBV30 with TRBJ2-4, with TRBD1 matching over 11 bases. The junction had 6 bases not matched to a gene; V was cut back by 7 bases and J by 7 bases. Per germline, CDR1 GTSNPN and CDR2 SVGIG (reference sequence). The CDR3 covers 13 residues. This CDR3 is CALTDRGRNIQYF. The CDR3 DNA reads as TGTGCCTTGACGGACAGGGGGCGGAACATTCAGTACTTC.

Many counts were recorded for this clonotype. CDR3 sequence (DNA): TGTGCCAGCAGTTTCGGAGGGGCTCAGCCCCAGCATTTT. Translating gives CASSFGGAQPQHF. The J gene is TRBJ1-5, the V gene TRBV12-3 or TRBV12-4, with a tentative D call TRBD1 (5 bases). The CDR3 is 13 residues long. V lost 3 bases and J lost 6, with 9 bases in between.

This clonotype was detected ten times or more. The chain carries TRBV2 and TRBJ2-1; the match to TRBD1 covers 7 bases. CDR3 size: 12 residues. Germline loops: CDR1 SNHLY, CDR2 FYNNEI. J was trimmed by 8 bases and V by 9 bases; bases with no gene match: 7. The chain's CDR3 is CASRYTGDEQFF. In nucleotides, the CDR3 is TGTGCCAGTAGATATACAGGGGATGAGCAGTTCTTC.